The 24 T cell receptor beta chains reported below all come from one sample, sequenced in a study of blood T cells in healthy people across ages (dated by TCRdb to the mid-2010s). Receptor amplification or capture employed 5' RACE. The sequencer listed for this sample is Illumina HiSeq 2500. A second PCR of 7 to 11 cycles was performed with a sample-barcoded 5' primer and a J-beta primer mix. TCRdb passed the public sequencing reads through fastp at Q25 and MiXCR, retaining productive beta sequences. Entries that share a CDR3 protein sequence are merged under the most common genes and DNA. The sample table holds around 1.5 million distinct CDR3 sequences, of which 30% to 35% were seen once. Around 11% of the sample is taken by the ten largest. The sequencing input was blood. The receptors originated from a woman aged 25 to 39 in good health.

The rearrangement uses TRBV6-6 and TRBJ1-2; D gene ambiguous. The CDR3 is 12 residues long. Trimming stripped 10 bases from V and 7 bases from J, with 16 bases between. CDR1 and CDR2 from the germline V gene are MNHNY and SVGAGI (reference sequence). The CDR3 spells CATRAGGLGYTF. The CDR3 bases are TGTGCCACCCGGGCGGGAGGGCTTGGCTACACCTTC.

This clonotype turned up a few times. This rearrangement joins TRBV7-9 to TRBJ1-5; TRBD1 agrees at 7 bases. The length of the CDR3 is 15 residues. The germline V gene encodes CDR1 SEHNR and CDR2 FQNEAQ (reference sequence). Trimming cost V 4 bases and J 1 base; bases outside gene matches: 4. CDR3 loop: CASSSDRVSNQPQHF. In DNA form, the CDR3 reads TGTGCCAGCAGCTCCGACAGGGTGAGCAATCAGCCCCAGCATTTT.

This clonotype has a count of ten or more. This chain's CDR3 is CASSQEEGLAGDTQYF. The CDR3 region has the DNA TGCGCCAGCAGCCAAGAGGAGGGACTAGCGGGTGATACGCAGTATTTT. The V and J genes are TRBV4-1 and TRBJ2-3, with TRBD2 matching over 12 bases. The CDR3 covers 16 residues. CDR1 is MGHRA, CDR2 YSYEKL, per germline. V shed 0 bases and J 6 bases; nucleotides not matched to a gene: 4.

J is TRBJ2-1 and V is TRBV7-3; the D gene is possibly TRBD2 (6 bases). Per the germline V gene, CDR1 is SGHTA and CDR2 is FQGTGA. The CDR3 is made up of 13 amino acids. The V end lost 7 bases, the J end lost 13 bases, and 20 bases lay between the germline ends. The CDR3 nucleotides are TGTGCCAGCACTCCAACCGGGGGATCTACACAGTTCTTC. This gives the protein CASTPTGGSTQFF.

The chain has TRBV27 and TRBJ2-1; TRBD2 aligns across 10 bases. J was trimmed by 1 base and V by 5 bases; bases with no gene match: 2. This CDR3 region has 15 residues. From germline, CDR1 is MNHEY and CDR2 SMNVEV (reference sequence). Here the CDR3 DNA reads TGTGCCAGCAGTCAGCGGGAGGGGTCCTACAATGAGCAGTTCTTC. Amino acid sequence: CASSQREGSYNEQFF.

The chain is built from TRBV29-1 and TRBJ2-3, with D possibly being TRBD2 (7 bases). The CDR3 covers 13 residues. Germline V gives CDR1 SQVTM, CDR2 ANQGSEA. V lost 5 bases, J lost 6 bases, and 15 bases lay in between. CDR3 residues: CSVIEGGWDTQYF. The CDR3 DNA sequence: TGCAGCGTTATAGAGGGGGGGTGGGATACGCAGTATTTT.

This chain connects TRBV2 to TRBJ2-7; a possible D gene is TRBD2 (5 bases). This CDR3 comprises 15 residues. Trimming stripped 5 bases from V and 5 bases from J, with 19 bases between. Germline loops: CDR1 SNHLY, CDR2 FYNNEI. CDR3 region: CASSYSRVPVDEQYF. The CDR3 bases are TGTGCCAGCAGTTACTCGCGGGTGCCGGTAGACGAGCAGTACTTC.

This clonotype was seen only a few times. The rearrangement joins TRBV7-9 to TRBJ2-3; D is unresolved. Per germline, CDR1 SEHNR and CDR2 FQNEAQ (reference sequence). This CDR3 comprises 15 residues. Trimming shortened V by 7 bases and J by 4 bases, and 18 bases separated the two germline ends. DNA of the CDR3: TGTGCCAGCACCTTCGGACGGCAGAAAGCAGATACGCAGTATTTT. Translation gives CASTFGRQKADTQYF. Looking up the rest from reference TRBV7-9 and TRBJ2-3 gives the full variable domain: DTGVSQNPRHKITKRGQNVTFRCDPISEHNRLYWYRQTLGQGPEFLTYFQNEAQLEKSRLLSDRFSAERPKGSFSTLEIQRTEQGDSAMYLCASTFGRQKADTQYFGPGTRLTVL.

In its sample, this clonotype was seen many times. V usage is TRBV28 and J usage is TRBJ1-5, with D possibly TRBD1 on 6 matching bases. Trimming cost V 6 bases and J 1 base, with 22 bases left between them. This CDR3 has 18 residues. The germline V gene encodes CDR1 MDHEN and CDR2 SYDVKM. The CDR3 loop is CASSPYIYRALSNQPQHF. The CDR3 DNA reads TGTGCCAGCAGCCCATATATCTACAGGGCTTTGAGCAATCAGCCCCAGCATTTT.

The CDR3 is CASTVSGGPQYF. DNA of the CDR3: TGTGCCAGCACCGTAAGCGGGGGTCCCCAGTACTTC. The chain employs TRBV6-1 and TRBJ2-5, with TRBD2 matching over 8 bases. This CDR3 has 12 residues. Germline lookup yields CDR1 MNHNS and CDR2 SASEGT. The V gene end was trimmed by 7 bases and the J gene end by 9 bases; junction bases not matched to a gene: 7.

This sequence joins TRBV20-1 and TRBJ2-3; 12 positions match TRBD2. The CDR3 sequence is 16 residues long. Germline V gene sequence: CDR1 DFQATT, CDR2 SNEGSKA (reference sequence). J was trimmed by 5 bases and V by 3 bases; bases with no gene match: 9. The CDR3 DNA sequence: TGCAGTGCTAGTCTCCTAGCGGGGGGGCCCAAAGATACGCAGTATTTT. Translating it yields CSASLLAGGPKDTQYF.

This clonotype has a count of ten or more. The chain has TRBV7-9 and TRBJ1-2; D possibly corresponds to TRBD1 (5 bases). Looked up from germline, CDR1 is SEHNR and CDR2 is FQNEAQ (reference sequence). The V gene lost 0 bases and the J gene lost 2 bases, with 7 bases spanning the gap. This CDR3 region has 14 residues. Here the CDR3 DNA reads TGTGCCAGCAGCTTAGCTTCAGGGAACTATGGCTACACCTTC. Its protein is CASSLASGNYGYTF.

The chain has TRBV27 and TRBJ2-7, with 8 bases that match TRBD2. Losses at the gene ends were 4 bases for V and 3 bases for J; bases not matched to a gene: 5. CDR1 is MNHEY, CDR2 SMNVEV, per germline (reference sequence). This CDR3 has 14 amino acids. CDR3 nucleotide sequence: TGTGCCAGCAGTTCGGGACTAGGGAACTACGAGCAGTACTTC. Protein: CASSSGLGNYEQYF.

The rearrangement joins TRBV10-3 to TRBJ2-5; 8 nucleotides align to TRBD2. The length of the CDR3 is 16 residues. Trimming removed 3 bases from V and 3 bases from J; junction bases left unmatched: 9. Per germline, CDR1 ENHRY and CDR2 SYGVKD. The CDR3 DNA is TGTGCCATCAGTGACCCGGTAGCGGGGAAGAAAGAGACCCAGTACTTC. The encoded protein is CAISDPVAGKKETQYF.

This clonotype was observed a few times. The genes are TRBV5-6 and TRBJ1-1; no clear D. The V gene lost 4 bases and the J gene lost 2 bases, with 18 bases spanning the gap. From germline, CDR1 is SGHDT and CDR2 YYEEEE. CDR3 length: 16 amino acids. CDR3 sequence reads: CASSPGVALGNTEAFF. The CDR3 DNA sequence: TGTGCCAGCAGCCCCGGGGTTGCCCTCGGAAACACTGAAGCTTTCTTT.

This clonotype was picked up a small number of times. The chain uses TRBV12-3 or TRBV12-4 and TRBJ2-5; 8 nucleotides align to TRBD1. The CDR3 sequence is 15 residues long. V lost 5 bases and J lost 1; bases outside the gene matches: 6. CDR3 loop: CASSPRGRVQETQYF. The DNA for the CDR3 is TGTGCCAGCAGTCCCAGGGGGCGCGTCCAAGAGACCCAGTACTTC.

The V gene is TRBV11-2, the J gene TRBJ2-3; TRBD2 matches 11 bases. CDR1 is SGHAT and CDR2 is FQNNGV in the germline V gene. The CDR3 runs to 15 residues. J was trimmed by 6 bases and V by 5 bases; bases with no gene match: 7. CDR3: CASSPGLAAWDTQYF. CDR3 bases: TGTGCCAGCAGCCCGGGACTAGCGGCATGGGATACGCAGTATTTT.

This clonotype appeared a few times. The chain carries TRBV5-1 and TRBJ2-3, with TRBD2 identical over 9 bases. Germline CDR1 SGHRS, CDR2 YFSETQ. This CDR3 is 16 amino acids long. J lost 2 bases, V lost 0 bases, and 4 bases had no gene match. As DNA, the CDR3 is TGCGCCAGCAGCTTGGGTGTAGCGGGGGCCACAGATACGCAGTATTTT. Translation: CASSLGVAGATDTQYF.

This clonotype is a singleton in its sample. Compared with germline, one end of the junction differs, possibly owing to a read error. The chain carries TRBV4-1 and TRBJ2-7; D remains ambiguous. Germline CDR1 reads MGHRA; CDR2 reads YSYEKL. The CDR3 contains 14 residues. The CDR3 here is CASNQLDYIYEQYF. In DNA, the CDR3 is TGCGCCAGCAACCAATTAGATTATATCTACGAGCAGTACTTC.

The chain has TRBV28 and TRBJ2-7; 10 bases map to TRBD2. CDR1 and CDR2 (germline): MDHEN, SYDVKM. The J segment lost 2 bases and the V segment lost 4 bases, leaving 14 bases of the junction unmatched. The length of the CDR3 is 18 residues. CDR3 protein: CASSSRWTSGGGAYEQYF. DNA for the CDR3: TGTGCCAGCAGTTCCCGGTGGACTAGCGGAGGGGGGGCCTACGAGCAGTACTTC.

This chain links TRBV5-1 with TRBJ1-2, with 7 bases that match TRBD1. In germline, CDR1 is SGHRS, CDR2 YFSETQ. After removal of 4 bases from V and 0 bases from J, the junction contained 9 bases not matched to a gene. CDR3 length equals 16 residues. CDR3 sequence: CASSPDRRGPNYGYTF. The CDR3 DNA is TGCGCCAGCAGCCCGGACAGGAGGGGGCCTAACTATGGCTACACCTTC.

This chain uses TRBV6-1 with TRBJ2-2; no clear D gene. V lost 9 bases to trimming and J lost 0 bases, with 11 bases between them. The germline V gene has CDR1 MNHNS and CDR2 SASEGT. This CDR3 is 14 amino acids long. CDR3 protein: CASKEIPNTGELFF. The CDR3 bases are TGTGCCAGTAAGGAGATACCGAACACCGGGGAGCTGTTTTTT.

This chain connects TRBV12-3 or TRBV12-4 to TRBJ2-6; perhaps TRBD2 as D (5 bases). The CDR3 extends over 16 amino acids. Trimming removed 3 bases at V and 4 bases at J, with 13 bases between. In DNA, the CDR3 is TGTGCCAGCAGTTTCGCGGGCTTCGGGGGGGCCAACGTCCTGACTTTC. The encoded protein is CASSFAGFGGANVLTF.

The chain is built from TRBV12-3 or TRBV12-4 and TRBJ1-2; D is unclear. Trimming stripped 3 bases from V and 7 bases from J, with 15 bases between. This CDR3 is built from 14 residues. CDR3 sequence: CASSFSQSRAGYTF. Written as DNA, the CDR3 is TGTGCCAGCAGTTTCTCTCAGTCGAGGGCTGGCTACACCTTC.